This T cell receptor beta chain was captured in a study of blood T cell repertoires in COVID-19. The protocol was immunoSEQ multiplex PCR, while the TCRdb copy is restricted to in-frame clones and leaves out a portion. The data show tens of thousands of clones, roughly 70% seen once. Germline CDR1 and CDR2: LGHNA and YSLEER. The CDR3 loop spans 18 amino acids. V shed 3 bases, J shed 3 bases, and the junction held 16 bases outside the gene matches. This chain links TRBV4-3 with TRBJ2-7; 8 nucleotides line up with TRBD2. Specimen: peripheral blood. The TCR originated in a human donor with acute or convalescent COVID-19. The donor label of this sample is uncertain. Written as DNA, the CDR3 is TGCGCCAGCAGCCAGGGGGATAGCGGGACATACAAAGGCTACGAGCAGTACTTC. Its protein is CASSQGDSGTYKGYEQYF.